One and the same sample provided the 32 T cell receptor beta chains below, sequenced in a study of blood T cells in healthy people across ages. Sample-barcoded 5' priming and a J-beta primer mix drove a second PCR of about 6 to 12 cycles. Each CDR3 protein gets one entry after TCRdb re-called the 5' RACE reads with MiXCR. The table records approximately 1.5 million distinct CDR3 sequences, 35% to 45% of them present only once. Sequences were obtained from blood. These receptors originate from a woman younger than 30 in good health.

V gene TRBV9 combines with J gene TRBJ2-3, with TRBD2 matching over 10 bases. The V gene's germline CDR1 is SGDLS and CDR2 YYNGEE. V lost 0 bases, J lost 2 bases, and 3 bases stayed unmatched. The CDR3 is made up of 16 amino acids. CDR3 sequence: CASSVEAGGHTDTQYF. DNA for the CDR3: TGTGCCAGCAGCGTAGAAGCGGGGGGGCACACAGATACGCAGTATTTT.

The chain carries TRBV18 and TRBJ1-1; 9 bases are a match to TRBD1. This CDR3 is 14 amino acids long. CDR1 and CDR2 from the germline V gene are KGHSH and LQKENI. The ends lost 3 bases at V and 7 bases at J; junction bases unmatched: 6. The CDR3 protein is CASSPWTGAGEAFF. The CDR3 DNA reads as TGTGCCAGCTCACCCTGGACAGGGGCCGGTGAAGCTTTCTTT.

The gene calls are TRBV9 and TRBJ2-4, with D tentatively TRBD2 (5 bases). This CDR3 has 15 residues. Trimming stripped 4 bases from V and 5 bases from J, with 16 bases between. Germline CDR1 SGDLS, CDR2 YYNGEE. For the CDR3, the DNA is TGTGCCAGCAGCCCCTTCGTGGTCGGGGAAAACATTCAGTACTTC. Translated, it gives CASSPFVVGENIQYF.

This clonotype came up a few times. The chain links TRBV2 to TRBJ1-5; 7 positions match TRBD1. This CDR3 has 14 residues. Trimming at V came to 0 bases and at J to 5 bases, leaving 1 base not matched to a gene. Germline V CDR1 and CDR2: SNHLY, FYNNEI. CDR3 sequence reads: CASSEATGYQPQHF. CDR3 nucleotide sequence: TGTGCCAGCAGTGAAGCGACAGGGTATCAGCCCCAGCATTTT.

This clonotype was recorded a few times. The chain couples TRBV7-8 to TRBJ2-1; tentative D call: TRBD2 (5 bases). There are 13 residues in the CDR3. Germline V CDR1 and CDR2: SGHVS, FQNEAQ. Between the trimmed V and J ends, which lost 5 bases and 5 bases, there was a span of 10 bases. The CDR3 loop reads CASSAEGNNEQFF. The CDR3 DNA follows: TGTGCCAGCAGCGCCGAGGGCAACAATGAGCAGTTCTTC. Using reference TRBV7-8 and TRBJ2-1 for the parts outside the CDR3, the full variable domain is GAGVSQSPRYKVAKRGQDVALRCDPISGHVSLFWYQQALGQGPEFLTYFQNEAQLDKSGLPSDRFFAERPEGSVSTLKIQRTQQEDSAVYLCASSAEGNNEQFFGPGTRLTVL.

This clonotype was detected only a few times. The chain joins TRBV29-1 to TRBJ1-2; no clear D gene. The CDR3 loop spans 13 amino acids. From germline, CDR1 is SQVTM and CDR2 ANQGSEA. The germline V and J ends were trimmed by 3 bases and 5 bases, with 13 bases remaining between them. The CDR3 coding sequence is TGCAGCGTTGACAACGGTCCAAAGTATGGCTACACCTTC. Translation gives CSVDNGPKYGYTF.

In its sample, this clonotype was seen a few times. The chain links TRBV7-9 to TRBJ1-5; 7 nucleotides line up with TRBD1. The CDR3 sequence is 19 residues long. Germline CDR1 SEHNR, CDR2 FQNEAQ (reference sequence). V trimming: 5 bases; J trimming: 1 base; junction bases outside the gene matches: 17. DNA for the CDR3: TGTGCCAGCAGCCCGATCCGGCAGGGGGGAGGTATAAGCAATCAGCCCCAGCATTTT. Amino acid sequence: CASSPIRQGGGISNQPQHF. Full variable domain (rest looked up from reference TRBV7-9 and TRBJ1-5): DTGVSQNPRHKITKRGQNVTFRCDPISEHNRLYWYRQTLGQGPEFLTYFQNEAQLEKSRLLSDRFSAERPKGSFSTLEIQRTEQGDSAMYLCASSPIRQGGGISNQPQHFGDGTRLSIL.

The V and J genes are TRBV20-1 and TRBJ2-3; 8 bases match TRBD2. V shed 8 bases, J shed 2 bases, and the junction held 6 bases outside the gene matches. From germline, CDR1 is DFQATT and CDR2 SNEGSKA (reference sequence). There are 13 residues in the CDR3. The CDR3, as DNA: TGCAGTACAAAGCGGGAGATCACAGATACGCAGTATTTT. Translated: CSTKREITDTQYF.

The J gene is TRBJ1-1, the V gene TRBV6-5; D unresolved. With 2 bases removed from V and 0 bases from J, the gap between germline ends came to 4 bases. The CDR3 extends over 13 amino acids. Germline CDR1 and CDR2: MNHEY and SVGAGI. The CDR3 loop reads CASSYALNTEAFF. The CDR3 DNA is TGTGCCAGCAGTTACGCCTTGAACACTGAAGCTTTCTTT.

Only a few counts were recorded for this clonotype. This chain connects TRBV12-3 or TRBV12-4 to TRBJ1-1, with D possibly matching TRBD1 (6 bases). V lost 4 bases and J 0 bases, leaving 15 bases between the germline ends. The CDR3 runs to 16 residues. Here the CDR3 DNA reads TGTGCCAGCAGTTCGGGGGGGGGCTGGGTGAACACTGAAGCTTTCTTT. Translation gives CASSSGGGWVNTEAFF.

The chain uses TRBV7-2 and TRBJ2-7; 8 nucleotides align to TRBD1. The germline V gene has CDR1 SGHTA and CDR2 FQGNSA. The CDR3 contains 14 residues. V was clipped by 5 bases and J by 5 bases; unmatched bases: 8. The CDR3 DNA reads TGTGCCAGCAGCCGGGACAGGCTATCCCACGAGCAGTACTTC. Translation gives CASSRDRLSHEQYF.

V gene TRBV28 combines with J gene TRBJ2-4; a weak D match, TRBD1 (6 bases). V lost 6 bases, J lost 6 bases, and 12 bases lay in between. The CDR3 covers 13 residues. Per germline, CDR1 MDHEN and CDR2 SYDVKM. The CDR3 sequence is CASSLGTPNIQYF. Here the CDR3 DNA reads TGTGCCAGCAGCCTGGGGACACCAAACATTCAGTACTTC.

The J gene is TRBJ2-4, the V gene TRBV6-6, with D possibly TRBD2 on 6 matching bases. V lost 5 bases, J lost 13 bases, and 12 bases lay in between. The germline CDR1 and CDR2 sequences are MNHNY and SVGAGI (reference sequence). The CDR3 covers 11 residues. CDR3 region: CASSTGTPQYF. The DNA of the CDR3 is TGTGCCAGCAGTACTGGGACTCCGCAGTACTTC.

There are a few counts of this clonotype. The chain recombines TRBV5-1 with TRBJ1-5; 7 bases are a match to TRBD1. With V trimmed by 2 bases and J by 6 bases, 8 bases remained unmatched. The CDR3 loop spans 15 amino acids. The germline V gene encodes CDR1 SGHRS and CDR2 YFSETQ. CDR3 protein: CASSFRRGGGQPQHF. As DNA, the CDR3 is TGCGCCAGCAGCTTCCGGCGAGGGGGCGGTCAGCCCCAGCATTTT.

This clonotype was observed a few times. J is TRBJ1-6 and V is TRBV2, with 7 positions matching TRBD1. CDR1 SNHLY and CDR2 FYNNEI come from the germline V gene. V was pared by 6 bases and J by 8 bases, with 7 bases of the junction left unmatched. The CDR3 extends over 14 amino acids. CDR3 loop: CASRLQGIDSPLHF. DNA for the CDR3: TGTGCCAGCAGGTTACAGGGGATTGATTCACCCCTCCACTTT.

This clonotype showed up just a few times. The CDR3 region is CASSLGLAGTGELFF. CDR3 DNA: TGTGCCAGCAGCCTCGGACTAGCTGGGACCGGGGAGCTGTTTTTT. This chain links TRBV7-9 with TRBJ2-2; 8 bases align to TRBD2. Trimming cost V 5 bases and J 5 bases; bases outside gene matches: 7. Germline values: CDR1 SEHNR, CDR2 FQNEAQ (reference sequence). This CDR3 region has 15 residues. The complete variable domain, with remaining parts taken from reference TRBV7-9 and TRBJ2-2, reads DTGVSQNPRHKITKRGQNVTFRCDPISEHNRLYWYRQTLGQGPEFLTYFQNEAQLEKSRLLSDRFSAERPKGSFSTLEIQRTEQGDSAMYLCASSLGLAGTGELFFGEGSRLTVL.

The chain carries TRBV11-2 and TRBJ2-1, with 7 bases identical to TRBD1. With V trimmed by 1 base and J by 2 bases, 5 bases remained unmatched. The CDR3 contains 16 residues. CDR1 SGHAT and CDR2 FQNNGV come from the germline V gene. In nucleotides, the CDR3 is TGTGCCAGCAGCTTAGGAACAGGGGTACCCTACAATGAGCAGTTCTTC. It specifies CASSLGTGVPYNEQFF.

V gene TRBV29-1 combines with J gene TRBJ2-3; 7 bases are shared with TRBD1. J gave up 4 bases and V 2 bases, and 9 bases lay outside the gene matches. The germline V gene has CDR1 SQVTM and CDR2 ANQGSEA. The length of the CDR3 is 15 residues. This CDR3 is CSVEPRTGGSDTQYF. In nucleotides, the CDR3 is TGCAGCGTTGAACCCCGGACAGGTGGTTCAGATACGCAGTATTTT.

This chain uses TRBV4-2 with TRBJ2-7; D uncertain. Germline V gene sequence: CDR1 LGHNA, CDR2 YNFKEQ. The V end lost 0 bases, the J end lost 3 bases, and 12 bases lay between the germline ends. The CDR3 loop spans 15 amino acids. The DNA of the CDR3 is TGTGCCAGCAGCCAAGATTCAGACGGCGTCTACGAGCAGTACTTC. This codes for CASSQDSDGVYEQYF.

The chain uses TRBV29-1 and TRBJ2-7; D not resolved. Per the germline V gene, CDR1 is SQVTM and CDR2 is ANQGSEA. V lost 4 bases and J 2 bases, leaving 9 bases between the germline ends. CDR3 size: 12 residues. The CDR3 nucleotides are TGCAGCGTTGCAGCCGGACCCTACGAGCAGTACTTC. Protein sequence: CSVAAGPYEQYF.

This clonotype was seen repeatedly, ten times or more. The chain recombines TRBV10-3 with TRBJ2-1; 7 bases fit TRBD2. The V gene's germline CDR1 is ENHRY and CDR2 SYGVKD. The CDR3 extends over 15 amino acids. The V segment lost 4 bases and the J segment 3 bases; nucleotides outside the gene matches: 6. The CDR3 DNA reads TGTGCCATCAGTGGGAAAGGGACTAACTACAATGAGCAGTTCTTC. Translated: CAISGKGTNYNEQFF.

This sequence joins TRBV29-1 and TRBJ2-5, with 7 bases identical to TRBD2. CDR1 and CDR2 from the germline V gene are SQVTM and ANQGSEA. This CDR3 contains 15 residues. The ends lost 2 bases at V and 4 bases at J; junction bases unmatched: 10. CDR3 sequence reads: CSVERVGGLGETQYF. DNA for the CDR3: TGCAGCGTTGAAAGAGTGGGAGGGCTTGGAGAGACCCAGTACTTC.

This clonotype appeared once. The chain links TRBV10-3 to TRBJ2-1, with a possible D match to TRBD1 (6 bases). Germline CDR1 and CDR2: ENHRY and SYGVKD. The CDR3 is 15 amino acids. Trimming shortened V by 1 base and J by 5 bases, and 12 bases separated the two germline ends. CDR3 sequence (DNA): TGTGCCATCAGTGAGTTAGGACAGAGAAACAATGAGCAGTTCTTC. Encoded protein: CAISELGQRNNEQFF.

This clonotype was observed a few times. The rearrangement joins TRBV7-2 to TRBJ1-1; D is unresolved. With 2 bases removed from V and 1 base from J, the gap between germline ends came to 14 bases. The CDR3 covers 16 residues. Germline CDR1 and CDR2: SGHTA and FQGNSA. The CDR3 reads CASSLSQPLRNTEAFF. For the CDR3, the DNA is TGTGCCAGCAGCTTAAGCCAGCCCCTAAGGAACACTGAAGCTTTCTTT. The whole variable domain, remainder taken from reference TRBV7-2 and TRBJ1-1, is GAGVSQSPSNKVTEKGKDVELRCDPISGHTALYWYRQSLGQGLEFLIYFQGNSAPDKSGLPSDRFSAERTGGSVSTLTIQRTQQEDSAVYLCASSLSQPLRNTEAFFGQGTRLTVV.

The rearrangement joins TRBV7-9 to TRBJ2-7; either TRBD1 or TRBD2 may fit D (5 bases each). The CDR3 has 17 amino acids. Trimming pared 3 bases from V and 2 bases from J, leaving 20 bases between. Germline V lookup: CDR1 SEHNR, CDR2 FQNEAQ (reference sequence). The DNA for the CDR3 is TGTGCCAGCAGCTTTGTTGGGGGACGGGATCCTACCTACGAGCAGTACTTC. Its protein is CASSFVGGRDPTYEQYF.

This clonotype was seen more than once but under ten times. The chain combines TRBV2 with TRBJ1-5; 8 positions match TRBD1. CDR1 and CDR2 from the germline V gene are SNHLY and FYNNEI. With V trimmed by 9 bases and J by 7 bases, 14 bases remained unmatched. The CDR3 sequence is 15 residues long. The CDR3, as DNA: TGTGCCAGTACCCCACAGACAGGGGTAAACCAGCCCCAGCATTTT. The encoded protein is CASTPQTGVNQPQHF.

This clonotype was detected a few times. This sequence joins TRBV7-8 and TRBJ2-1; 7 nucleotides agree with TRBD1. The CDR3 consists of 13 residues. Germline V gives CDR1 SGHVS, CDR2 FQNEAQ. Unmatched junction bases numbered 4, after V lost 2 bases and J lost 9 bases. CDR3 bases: TGTGCCAGCAGCTTACTACAGGGGACTGAGCAGTTCTTC. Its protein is CASSLLQGTEQFF.

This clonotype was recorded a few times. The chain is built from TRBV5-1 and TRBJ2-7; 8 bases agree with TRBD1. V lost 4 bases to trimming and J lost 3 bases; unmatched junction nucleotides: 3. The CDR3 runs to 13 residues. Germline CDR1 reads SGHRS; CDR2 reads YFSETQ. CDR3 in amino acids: CASSQTGVYEQYF. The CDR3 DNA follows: TGCGCCAGCAGCCAGACAGGGGTCTACGAGCAGTACTTC.

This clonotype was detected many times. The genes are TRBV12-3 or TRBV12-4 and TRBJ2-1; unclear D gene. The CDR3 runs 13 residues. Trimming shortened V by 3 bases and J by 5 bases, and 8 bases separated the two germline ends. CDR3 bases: TGTGCCAGCAGTTTTCGGATCAACAATGAGCAGTTCTTC. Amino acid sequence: CASSFRINNEQFF.

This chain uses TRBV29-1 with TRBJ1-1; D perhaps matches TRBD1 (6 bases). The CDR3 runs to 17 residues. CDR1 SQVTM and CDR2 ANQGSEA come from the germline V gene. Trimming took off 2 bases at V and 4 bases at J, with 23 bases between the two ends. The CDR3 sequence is CSVERPLRGAYFTEAFF. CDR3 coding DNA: TGCAGCGTTGAACGCCCCTTAAGGGGGGCTTACTTCACTGAAGCTTTCTTT.

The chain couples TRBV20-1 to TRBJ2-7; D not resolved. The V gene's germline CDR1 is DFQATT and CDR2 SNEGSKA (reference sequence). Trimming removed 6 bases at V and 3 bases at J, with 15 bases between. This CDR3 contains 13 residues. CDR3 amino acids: CSATAYGDYEQYF. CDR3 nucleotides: TGCAGTGCGACCGCCTATGGGGACTACGAGCAGTACTTC.

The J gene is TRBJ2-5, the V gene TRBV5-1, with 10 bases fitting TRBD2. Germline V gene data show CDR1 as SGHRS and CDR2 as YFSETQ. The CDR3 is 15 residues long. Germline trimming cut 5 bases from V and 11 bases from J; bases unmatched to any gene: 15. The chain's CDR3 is CASRSGTSANNEQYF. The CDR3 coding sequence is TGCGCCAGCAGATCCGGGACTAGCGCAAACAATGAGCAGTACTTC.